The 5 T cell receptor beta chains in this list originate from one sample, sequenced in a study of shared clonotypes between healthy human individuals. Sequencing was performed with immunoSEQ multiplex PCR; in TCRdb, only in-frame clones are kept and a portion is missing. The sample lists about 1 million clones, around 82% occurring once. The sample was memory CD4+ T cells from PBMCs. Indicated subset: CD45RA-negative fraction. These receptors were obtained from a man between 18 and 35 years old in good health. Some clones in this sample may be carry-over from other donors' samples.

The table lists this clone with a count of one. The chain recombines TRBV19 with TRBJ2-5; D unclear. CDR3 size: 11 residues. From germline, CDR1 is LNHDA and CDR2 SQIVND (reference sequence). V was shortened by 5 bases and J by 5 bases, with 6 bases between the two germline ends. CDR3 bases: TGTGCCAGTAGTTTCGCGGAGACCCAGTACTTC. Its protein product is CASSFAETQYF. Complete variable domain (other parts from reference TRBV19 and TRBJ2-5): DGGITQSPKYLFRKEGQNVTLSCEQNLNHDAMYWYRQDPGQGLRLIYYSQIVNDFQKGDIAEGYSVSREKKESFPLTVTSAQKNPTAFYLCASSFAETQYFGPGTRLLVL.

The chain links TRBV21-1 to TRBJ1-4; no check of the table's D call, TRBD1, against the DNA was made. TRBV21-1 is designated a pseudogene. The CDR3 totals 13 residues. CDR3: CASSRQGFEKLFF. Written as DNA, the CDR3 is TGTGCCAGCAGCAGACAGGGGTTTGAAAAACTGTTTTTT.

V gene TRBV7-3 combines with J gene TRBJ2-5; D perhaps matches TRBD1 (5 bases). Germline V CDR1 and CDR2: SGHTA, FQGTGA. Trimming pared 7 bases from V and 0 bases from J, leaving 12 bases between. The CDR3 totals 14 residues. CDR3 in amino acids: CASKPDRYQETQYF. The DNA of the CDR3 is TGTGCCAGCAAACCCGACAGATACCAAGAGACCCAGTACTTC.

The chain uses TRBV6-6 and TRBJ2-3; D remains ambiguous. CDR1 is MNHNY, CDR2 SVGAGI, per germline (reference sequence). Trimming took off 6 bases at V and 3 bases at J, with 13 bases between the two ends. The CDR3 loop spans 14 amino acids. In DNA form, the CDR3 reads TGTGCCAGCAGACTCCGGGCCTCGACAGATACGCAGTATTTT. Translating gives CASRLRASTDTQYF.

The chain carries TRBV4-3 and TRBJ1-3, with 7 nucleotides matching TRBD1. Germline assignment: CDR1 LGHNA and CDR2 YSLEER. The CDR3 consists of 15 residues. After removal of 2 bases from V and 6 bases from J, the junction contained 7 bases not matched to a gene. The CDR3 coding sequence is TGCGCCAGCAGCCAACGTTACAGGGGAACAAACACCATATATTTT. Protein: CASSQRYRGTNTIYF.